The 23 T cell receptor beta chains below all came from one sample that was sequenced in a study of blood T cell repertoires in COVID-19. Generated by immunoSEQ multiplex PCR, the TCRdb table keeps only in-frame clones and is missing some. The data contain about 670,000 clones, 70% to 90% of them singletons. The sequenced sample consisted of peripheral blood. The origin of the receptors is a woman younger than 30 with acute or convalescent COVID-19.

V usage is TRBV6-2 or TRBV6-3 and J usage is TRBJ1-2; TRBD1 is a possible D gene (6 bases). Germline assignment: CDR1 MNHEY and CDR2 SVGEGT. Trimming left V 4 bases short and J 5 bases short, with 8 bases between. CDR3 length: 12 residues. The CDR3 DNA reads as TGTGCCAGCAGTTCGGACAGATATGGCTACACCTTC. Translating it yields CASSSDRYGYTF.

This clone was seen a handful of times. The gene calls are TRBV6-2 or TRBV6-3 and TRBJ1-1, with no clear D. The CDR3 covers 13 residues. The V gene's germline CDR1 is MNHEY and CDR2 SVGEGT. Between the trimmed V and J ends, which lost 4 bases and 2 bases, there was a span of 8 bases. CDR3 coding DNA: TGTGCCAGCAGTTGGAGCCGCAACACTGAAGCTTTCTTT. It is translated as CASSWSRNTEAFF.

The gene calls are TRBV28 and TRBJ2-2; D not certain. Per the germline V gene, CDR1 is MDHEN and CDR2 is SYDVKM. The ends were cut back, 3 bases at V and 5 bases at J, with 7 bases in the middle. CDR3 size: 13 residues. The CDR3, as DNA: TGTGCCAGCAGTTTTATTCAGACCGGGGAGCTGTTTTTT. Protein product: CASSFIQTGELFF.

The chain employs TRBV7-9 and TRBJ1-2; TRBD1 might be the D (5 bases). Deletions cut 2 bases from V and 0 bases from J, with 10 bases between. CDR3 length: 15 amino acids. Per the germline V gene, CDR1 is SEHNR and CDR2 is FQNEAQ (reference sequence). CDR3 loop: CASSLRGIANYGYTF. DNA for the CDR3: TGTGCCAGCAGCTTAAGGGGCATTGCTAACTATGGCTACACCTTC.

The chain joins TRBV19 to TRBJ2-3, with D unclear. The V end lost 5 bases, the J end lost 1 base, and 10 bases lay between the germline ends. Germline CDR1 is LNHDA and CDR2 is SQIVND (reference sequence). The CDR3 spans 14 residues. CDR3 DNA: TGTGCCAGTAGTGATCAGGTCCGCACAGATACGCAGTATTTT. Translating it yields CASSDQVRTDTQYF.

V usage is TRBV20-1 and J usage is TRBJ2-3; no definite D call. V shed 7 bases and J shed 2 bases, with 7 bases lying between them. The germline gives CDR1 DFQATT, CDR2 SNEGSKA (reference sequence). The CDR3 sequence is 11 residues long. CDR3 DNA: TGCAGTGTTTCAGTCACAGATACGCAGTATTTT. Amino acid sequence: CSVSVTDTQYF.

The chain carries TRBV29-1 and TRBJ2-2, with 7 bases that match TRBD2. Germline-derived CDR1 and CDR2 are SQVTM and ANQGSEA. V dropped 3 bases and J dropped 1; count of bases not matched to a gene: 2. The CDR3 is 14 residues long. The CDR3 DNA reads TGCAGCGTTGAGGAGCGGGGGAACACCGGGGAGCTGTTTTTT. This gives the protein CSVEERGNTGELFF.

Here the CDR3 DNA reads TGTGCCAGCAGCCGCCGCGAACTCGACAGGCCCTGGATAGATACGCAGTATTTT. Protein: CASSRRELDRPWIDTQYF. This chain joins TRBV11-2 and TRBJ2-3, with TRBD1 as a possible D gene (6 bases). Germline values: CDR1 SGHAT, CDR2 FQNNGV. Trimming cost V 5 bases and J 5 bases, with 26 bases left between them. The CDR3 runs to 18 residues. The variable domain in full, with the rest retrieved from reference TRBV11-2 and TRBJ2-3, is EAGVAQSPRYKIIEKRQSVAFWCNPISGHATLYWYQQILGQGPKLLIQFQNNGVVDDSQLPKDRFSAERLKGVDSTLKIQPAKLEDSAVYLCASSRRELDRPWIDTQYFGPGTRLTVL.

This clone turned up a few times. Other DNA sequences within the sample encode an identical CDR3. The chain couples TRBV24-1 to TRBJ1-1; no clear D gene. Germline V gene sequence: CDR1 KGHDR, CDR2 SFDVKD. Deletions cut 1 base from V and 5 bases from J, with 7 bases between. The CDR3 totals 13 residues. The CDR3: CATSDFSGTEAFF. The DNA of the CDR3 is TGTGCCACCAGTGATTTTTCCGGGACTGAAGCTTTCTTT.

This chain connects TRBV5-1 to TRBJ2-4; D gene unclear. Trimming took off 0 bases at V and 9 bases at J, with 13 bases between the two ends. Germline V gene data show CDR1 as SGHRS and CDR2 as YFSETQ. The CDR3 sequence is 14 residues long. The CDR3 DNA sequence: TGCGCCAGCAGCTTGGATGCGGTAGGAGCCATTCAGTACTTC. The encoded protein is CASSLDAVGAIQYF.

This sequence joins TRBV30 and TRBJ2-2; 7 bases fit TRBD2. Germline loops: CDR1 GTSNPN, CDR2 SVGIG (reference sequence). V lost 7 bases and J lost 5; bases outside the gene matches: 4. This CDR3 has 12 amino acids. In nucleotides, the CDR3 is TGTGCCTCCATGGGGGGGACCGGGGAGCTGTTTTTT. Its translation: CASMGGTGELFF.

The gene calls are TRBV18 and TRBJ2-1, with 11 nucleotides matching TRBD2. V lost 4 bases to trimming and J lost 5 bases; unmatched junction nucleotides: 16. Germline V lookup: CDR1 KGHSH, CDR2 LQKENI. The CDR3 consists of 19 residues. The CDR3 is CASSQIPSSGGPENNEQFF. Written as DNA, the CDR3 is TGTGCCAGCTCACAAATCCCCTCTAGCGGGGGGCCGGAGAACAATGAGCAGTTCTTC.

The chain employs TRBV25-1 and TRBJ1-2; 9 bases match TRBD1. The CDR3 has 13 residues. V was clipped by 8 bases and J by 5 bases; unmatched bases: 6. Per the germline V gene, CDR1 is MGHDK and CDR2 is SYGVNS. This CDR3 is CASGTGLRYGYTF. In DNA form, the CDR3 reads TGTGCCAGCGGGACAGGGTTGAGGTATGGCTACACCTTC.

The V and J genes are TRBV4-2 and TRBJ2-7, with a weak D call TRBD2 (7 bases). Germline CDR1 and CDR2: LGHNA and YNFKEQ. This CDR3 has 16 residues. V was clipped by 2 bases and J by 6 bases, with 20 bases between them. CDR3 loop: CASSQQHLGGRTEQYF. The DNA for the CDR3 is TGTGCCAGCAGCCAACAACACCTCGGGGGGCGAACCGAGCAGTACTTC.

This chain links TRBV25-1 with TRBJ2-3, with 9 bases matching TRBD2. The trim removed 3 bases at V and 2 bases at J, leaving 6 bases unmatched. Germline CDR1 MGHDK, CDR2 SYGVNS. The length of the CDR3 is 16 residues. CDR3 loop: CASSDMLAGTTDTQYF. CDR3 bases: TGTGCCAGCAGTGATATGCTAGCGGGGACCACAGATACGCAGTATTTT.

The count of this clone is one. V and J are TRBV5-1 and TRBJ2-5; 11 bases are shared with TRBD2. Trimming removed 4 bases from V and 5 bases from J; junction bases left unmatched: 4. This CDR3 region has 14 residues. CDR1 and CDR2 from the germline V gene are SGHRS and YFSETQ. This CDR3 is CASSRRTSGETQYF. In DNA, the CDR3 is TGCGCCAGCAGCAGAAGGACTAGCGGGGAGACCCAGTACTTC.

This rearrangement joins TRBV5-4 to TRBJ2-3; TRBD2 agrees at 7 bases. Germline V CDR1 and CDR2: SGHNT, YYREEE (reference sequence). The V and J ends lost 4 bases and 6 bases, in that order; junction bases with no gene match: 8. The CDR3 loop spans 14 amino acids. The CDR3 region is CASSTSGDWDTQYF. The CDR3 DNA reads TGTGCCAGCAGCACGAGCGGGGATTGGGATACGCAGTATTTT.

The CDR3 nucleotides are TGTGCCAGCAGCAAGCCCCCGCGCTCATTGGATACGCAGTATTTT. Residues: CASSKPPRSLDTQYF. The chain is built from TRBV7-9 and TRBJ2-3; D is unresolved. The CDR3 is 15 residues long. The V gene lost 5 bases and the J gene lost 6 bases, with 18 bases spanning the gap. Per germline, CDR1 SEHNR and CDR2 FQNEAQ (reference sequence).

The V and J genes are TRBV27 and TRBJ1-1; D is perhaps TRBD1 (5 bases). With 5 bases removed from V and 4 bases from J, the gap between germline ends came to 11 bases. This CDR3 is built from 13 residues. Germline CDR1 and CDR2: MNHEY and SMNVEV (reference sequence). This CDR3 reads CASSMGGSTEAFF. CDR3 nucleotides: TGTGCCAGCAGTATGGGGGGTAGCACTGAAGCTTTCTTT.

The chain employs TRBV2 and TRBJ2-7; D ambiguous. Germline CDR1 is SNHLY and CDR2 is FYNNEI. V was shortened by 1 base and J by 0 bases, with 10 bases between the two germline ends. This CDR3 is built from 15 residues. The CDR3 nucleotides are TGTGCCAGCAGTGAAGTGAGCGCCAGCTCCTACGAGCAGTACTTC. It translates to CASSEVSASSYEQYF.

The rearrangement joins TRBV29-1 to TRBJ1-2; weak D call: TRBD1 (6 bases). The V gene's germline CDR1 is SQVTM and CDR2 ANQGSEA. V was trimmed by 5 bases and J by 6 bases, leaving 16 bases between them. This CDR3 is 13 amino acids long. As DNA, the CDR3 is TGCAGCGTTCCTCTGATTGGGGGCAATGGCTACACCTTC. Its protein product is CSVPLIGGNGYTF.

The CDR3 DNA is TGTGCCAGCAGTGAGGAGGTCAGAGCCAATTCACCCCTCCACTTT. This translates into CASSEEVRANSPLHF. This chain connects TRBV2 to TRBJ1-6; D gene unclear. Germline-derived CDR1 and CDR2 are SNHLY and FYNNEI. The CDR3 has 15 residues. V lost 3 bases and J lost 7, with 13 bases in between.

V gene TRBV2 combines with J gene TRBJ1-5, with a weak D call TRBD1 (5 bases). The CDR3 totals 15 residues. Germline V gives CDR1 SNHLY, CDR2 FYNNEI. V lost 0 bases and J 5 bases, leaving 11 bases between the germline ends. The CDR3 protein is CASSEAQPRDQPQHF. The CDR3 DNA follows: TGTGCCAGCAGTGAAGCGCAACCCAGGGATCAGCCCCAGCATTTT. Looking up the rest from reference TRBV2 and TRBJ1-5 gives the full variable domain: EPEVTQTPSHQVTQMGQEVILRCVPISNHLYFYWYRQILGQKVEFLVSFYNNEISEKSEIFDDQFSVERPDGSNFTLKIRSTKLEDSAMYFCASSEAQPRDQPQHFGDGTRLSIL.